The 25 T cell receptor beta chains reported below all come from one sample, sequenced in a study of shared clonotypes between healthy human individuals. Only in-frame clones appear in the TCRdb table, and some are missing; sequencing was by immunoSEQ multiplex PCR. The sample contains approximately 1,500,000 clones, around 97% of which appear only once. Sequencing was done on a sample of naive CD4+ T cells sorted from blood. Subset: CD45RA+ positively selected. All receptors come from a man aged 25-45 years in good health.

Remarks on this clone: Other DNA sequences within the sample encode an identical CDR3. The gene calls are TRBV7-2 and TRBJ1-1; D is perhaps TRBD1 (6 bases). The CDR3 loop spans 13 amino acids. Per the germline V gene, CDR1 is SGHTA and CDR2 is FQGNSA. V dropped 1 base and J dropped 4 bases, with 7 bases sitting between them. The CDR3 reads CASSLDRVTEAFF. The CDR3 DNA sequence: TGTGCCAGCAGCTTAGACAGGGTCACTGAAGCTTTCTTT.

This rearrangement joins TRBV25-1 to TRBJ1-2; weak D call: TRBD1 (5 bases). Trimming took off 4 bases at V and 4 bases at J, with 10 bases between the two ends. The germline V gene encodes CDR1 MGHDK and CDR2 SYGVNS. The CDR3 contains 13 residues. The CDR3 nucleotides are TGTGCCAGCAGTGGACAGCTAGGCTATGGCTACACCTTC. Protein sequence: CASSGQLGYGYTF.

The J gene is TRBJ2-2, the V gene TRBV5-1; a possible D gene is TRBD1 (6 bases). This CDR3 is built from 14 residues. V lost 5 bases and J lost 3, with 11 bases in between. Germline CDR1 reads SGHRS; CDR2 reads YFSETQ. Here the CDR3 reads CASRRAGDTGELFF. CDR3 DNA sequence: TGCGCCAGCAGACGGGCAGGGGACACCGGGGAGCTGTTTTTT.

This sequence joins TRBV5-4 and TRBJ2-5; D is possibly TRBD2 (5 bases). CDR1 is SGHNT, CDR2 YYREEE, per germline (reference sequence). The V gene lost 0 bases and the J gene lost 4 bases, with 7 bases spanning the gap. The CDR3 is 13 residues long. The CDR3 sequence is CASSLGTLETQYF. CDR3 DNA sequence: TGTGCCAGCAGCTTGGGGACTCTAGAGACCCAGTACTTC.

The rearrangement links TRBV7-3 to TRBJ2-1; 13 bases are a match to TRBD2. Germline trimming cut 0 bases from V and 6 bases from J; bases unmatched to any gene: 8. The CDR3 has 18 amino acids. The germline V gene encodes CDR1 SGHTA and CDR2 FQGTGA. The CDR3 sequence: CASSLTSVLAGGSNEQFF. The CDR3 DNA follows: TGTGCCAGCAGCTTAACTTCCGTACTAGCGGGAGGGAGCAATGAGCAGTTCTTC.

The rearrangement links TRBV19 to TRBJ2-3; 7 bases line up with TRBD1. J gave up 4 bases and V 4 bases, and 11 bases lay outside the gene matches. Germline values: CDR1 LNHDA, CDR2 SQIVND (reference sequence). The CDR3 consists of 16 residues. The CDR3 DNA sequence: TGTGCCAGTAGTAAAGGACAGGTACAGCGCGCAGATACGCAGTATTTT. Translating gives CASSKGQVQRADTQYF.

The rearrangement joins TRBV28 to TRBJ2-7; D unclear. This CDR3 contains 13 residues. Trimming shortened V by 6 bases and J by 4 bases, and 13 bases separated the two germline ends. Germline lookup yields CDR1 MDHEN and CDR2 SYDVKM. CDR3 nucleotides: TGTGCCAGCAGGTTTGGTGGGAAATACGAGCAGTACTTC. This sequence encodes CASRFGGKYEQYF. The full variable domain, in which reference TRBV28 and TRBJ2-7 provide the parts outside the CDR3, is DVKVTQSSRYLVKRTGEKVFLECVQDMDHENMFWYRQDPGLGLRLIYFSYDVKMKEKGDIPEGYSVSREKKERFSLILESASTNQTSMYLCASRFGGKYEQYFGPGTRLTVT.

The V gene is TRBV15, the J gene TRBJ2-4; possibly TRBD2 for D (6 bases). Per germline, CDR1 LNHNV and CDR2 YYDKDF (reference sequence). Trimming removed 0 bases at V and 5 bases at J, with 11 bases between. This CDR3 spans 15 amino acids. CDR3 sequence (DNA): TGTGCCACCAGCAGAGATCTCGGAGGGCAAAACATTCAGTACTTC. It specifies CATSRDLGGQNIQYF.

The rearrangement joins TRBV11-2 to TRBJ1-1, with D hard to call. The length of the CDR3 is 13 residues. Germline V gives CDR1 SGHAT, CDR2 FQNNGV. The ends were cut back, 10 bases at V and 3 bases at J, with 15 bases in the middle. CDR3 coding DNA: TGTGCCACCTCTCCCGGGGTGGACACTGAAGCTTTCTTT. It translates to CATSPGVDTEAFF.

Note on this clone: The identical CDR3 is also encoded by other nucleotide sequences in the sample. This chain links TRBV13 with TRBJ1-3, with D unresolved. The germline gives CDR1 PRHDT, CDR2 FYEKMQ (reference sequence). This CDR3 comprises 13 residues. Trimming cost V 5 bases and J 0 bases, with 5 bases left between them. For the CDR3, the DNA is TGTGCCAGCAGCAGGTACTCTGGAAACACCATATATTTT. Translation gives CASSRYSGNTIYF. Combining the CDR3 with reference TRBV13 and TRBJ1-3 gives the whole variable domain AAGVIQSPRHLIKEKRETATLKCYPIPRHDTVYWYQQGPGQDPQFLISFYEKMQSDKGSIPDRFSAQQFSDYHSELNMSSLELGDSALYFCASSRYSGNTIYFGEGSWLTVV.

This clone was recorded once. The J gene is TRBJ2-7, the V gene TRBV7-2, with 16 positions matching TRBD2. The trim removed 5 bases at V and 2 bases at J, leaving 9 bases unmatched. Germline lookup yields CDR1 SGHTA and CDR2 FQGNSA. This CDR3 contains 18 residues. The CDR3: CASSLPPGLAGGPYEQYF. The CDR3 DNA sequence: TGTGCCAGCAGCCTTCCTCCGGGACTAGCGGGAGGGCCCTACGAGCAGTACTTC.

This CDR3 is CASSYVGSADTQYF. For the CDR3, the DNA is TGTGCCAGCAGTTACGTGGGTAGCGCAGATACGCAGTATTTT. The J gene is TRBJ2-3, the V gene TRBV6-5, with a tentative D call TRBD2 (5 bases). V lost 2 bases to trimming and J lost 4 bases, with 10 bases between them. CDR1 MNHEY and CDR2 SVGAGI come from the germline V gene. This CDR3 has 14 amino acids.

The chain couples TRBV7-9 to TRBJ2-1, with 9 bases that match TRBD1. The CDR3 runs to 15 residues. The junction had 8 bases not matched to a gene; V was cut back by 5 bases and J by 6 bases. Germline assignment: CDR1 SEHNR and CDR2 FQNEAQ (reference sequence). The CDR3, as DNA: TGTGCCAGCAGCCGGGGACAGGGCGGGTTCAATGAGCAGTTCTTC. Protein product: CASSRGQGGFNEQFF.

V and J are TRBV7-9 and TRBJ2-2; 11 bases map to TRBD2. Germline loops: CDR1 SEHNR, CDR2 FQNEAQ (reference sequence). The CDR3 totals 16 residues. With V trimmed by 0 bases and J by 9 bases, 6 bases remained unmatched. The CDR3, as DNA: TGTGCCAGCAGCTTAGCGGCCGGGACTAGCGGCCGGGAGCTGTTTTTT. It codes for CASSLAAGTSGRELFF. The full variable domain, completed using reference TRBV7-9 and TRBJ2-2, is DTGVSQNPRHKITKRGQNVTFRCDPISEHNRLYWYRQTLGQGPEFLTYFQNEAQLEKSRLLSDRFSAERPKGSFSTLEIQRTEQGDSAMYLCASSLAAGTSGRELFFGEGSRLTVL.

This rearrangement joins TRBV23-1 to TRBJ2-7, with D perhaps TRBD2 (5 bases). TRBV23-1 carries the ORF label, with uncertain function. V lost 3 bases and J 4 bases, leaving 25 bases between the germline ends. This CDR3 is 18 amino acids long. CDR3 DNA sequence: TGCGCCAGCAGTCACCCAACCCACCTACCACTAGTGCAATACGAGCAGTACTTC. It translates to CASSHPTHLPLVQYEQYF.

This chain links TRBV7-9 with TRBJ2-7; D unclear. Per the germline V gene, CDR1 is SEHNR and CDR2 is FQNEAQ (reference sequence). Trimming took 1 base from V and 2 from J, leaving 12 bases between them. CDR3 length equals 15 residues. The CDR3 sequence: CASSLVGQLPYEQYF. CDR3 bases: TGTGCCAGCAGCTTAGTAGGTCAACTCCCCTACGAGCAGTACTTC.

The chain uses TRBV28 and TRBJ2-7; D may match TRBD1 or TRBD2 (5 bases each). The CDR3 contains 12 residues. Per germline, CDR1 MDHEN and CDR2 SYDVKM. Trimming cost V 6 bases and J 4 bases, with 10 bases left between them. CDR3: CASRGRLYEQYF. In DNA form, the CDR3 reads TGTGCCAGCAGGGGACGGTTATACGAGCAGTACTTC.

The chain links TRBV6-1 to TRBJ1-1; D unresolved. CDR1 is MNHNS and CDR2 is SASEGT in the germline V gene. V was cut by 2 bases and J by 6 bases, with 10 bases left in between. The CDR3 runs to 13 residues. CDR3 coding DNA: TGTGCCAGCAGTGAACTGGGAGTCGCTGAAGCTTTCTTT. Protein product: CASSELGVAEAFF.

The V call is TRBV6-5, the J call TRBJ2-2; 7 positions agree with TRBD2. The CDR3 sequence is 16 residues long. The V and J ends lost 0 bases and 1 base, in that order; junction bases with no gene match: 2. Germline V CDR1 and CDR2: MNHEY, SVGAGI. CDR3 sequence (DNA): TGTGCCAGCAGTTACTCACCTAGCGGGAACACCGGGGAGCTGTTTTTT. As protein: CASSYSPSGNTGELFF.

In its sample, this clone was seen once. The CDR3: CASSSRVDGYTF. For the CDR3, the DNA is TGTGCCAGCAGTTCCAGGGTGGACGGCTACACCTTC. The chain joins TRBV28 to TRBJ1-2; D is possibly TRBD1 (5 bases). Trimming took 4 bases from V and 8 from J, leaving 11 bases between them. This CDR3 spans 12 amino acids. Germline V CDR1 and CDR2: MDHEN, SYDVKM.

This sequence joins TRBV5-1 and TRBJ1-4, with a tentative D call TRBD1 (5 bases). Trimming shortened V by 0 bases and J by 5 bases, and 8 bases separated the two germline ends. CDR3 length equals 14 residues. Germline V lookup: CDR1 SGHRS, CDR2 YFSETQ. CDR3 DNA: TGCGCCAGCAGCTTGGGGGACGGAAATGAAAAACTGTTTTTT. Protein sequence: CASSLGDGNEKLFF.

The V and J genes are TRBV2 and TRBJ2-2, with TRBD1 matching over 9 bases. Germline lookup yields CDR1 SNHLY and CDR2 FYNNEI. This CDR3 region has 14 residues. The junction had 2 bases not matched to a gene; V was cut back by 6 bases and J by 3 bases. CDR3 coding DNA: TGTGCCAGCAGCGGGACAGGGTACACCGGGGAGCTGTTTTTT. Translation: CASSGTGYTGELFF.

The chain has TRBV7-9 and TRBJ2-7, with D unclear. V gave up 4 bases and J gave up 5 bases, with 12 bases separating them. The CDR3 loop spans 13 amino acids. Germline loops: CDR1 SEHNR, CDR2 FQNEAQ (reference sequence). The CDR3 DNA is TGTGCCAGCAGCTACCCGTATTGGGACGAGCAGTACTTC. It codes for CASSYPYWDEQYF.

Turning to this clone: This specimen includes other DNA sequences encoding the same CDR3. The chain employs TRBV18 and TRBJ2-3; D remains unclear. The germline gives CDR1 KGHSH, CDR2 LQKENI. The CDR3 contains 14 residues. V dropped 1 base and J dropped 0 bases, with 5 bases sitting between them. The DNA for the CDR3 is TGTGCCAGCTCACCACTCGACAGCACAGATACGCAGTATTTT. Protein: CASSPLDSTDTQYF. Together with reference TRBV18 and TRBJ2-3, the CDR3 gives the full variable domain: NAGVMQNPRHLVRRRGQEARLRCSPMKGHSHVYWYRQLPEEGLKFMVYLQKENIIDESGMPKERFSAEFPKEGPSILRIQQVVRGDSAAYFCASSPLDSTDTQYFGPGTRLTVL.

This clone was found once. The sample holds other DNA sequences that translate to the same CDR3. The CDR3 DNA reads TGCAGTGCTAGGGGAGGCGGGGAGCTGTTTTTT. This sequence encodes CSARGGGELFF. The chain joins TRBV20-1 to TRBJ2-2, with D maybe TRBD2 (6 bases). The CDR3 contains 11 residues. Trimming left V 3 bases short and J 7 bases short, with 6 bases between. CDR1 is DFQATT, CDR2 SNEGSKA, per germline (reference sequence).